The 27 T cell receptor beta chains reported below all come from one sample, sequenced in a study of T-cell memory formation after mild COVID-19. TCRdb reanalysed the 5' RACE reads using MiXCR and keeps one entry per CDR3 protein. The sample includes a few hundred thousand distinct CDR3 sequences, 20% to 25% of them seen just once. The material sequenced was PBMCs or a T cell subset sorted from them (not recorded which). These receptors were taken from an adult woman who had mild COVID-19 (a few samples of this study predate the infection). Cell type and time point are not known.

The chain links TRBV15 to TRBJ2-7, with D unclear. V shed 3 bases and J shed 1 base, with 10 bases lying between them. The length of the CDR3 is 14 residues. Germline V gives CDR1 LNHNV, CDR2 YYDKDF (reference sequence). CDR3 bases: TGTGCCACCAGCAGGACCCACGGTTCCTACGAGCAGTACTTC. It encodes CATSRTHGSYEQYF.

The J gene is TRBJ2-7, the V gene TRBV29-1, with D possibly TRBD1 on 6 matching bases. Deletions cut 4 bases from V and 5 bases from J, with 18 bases between. CDR1 and CDR2 from the germline V gene are SQVTM and ANQGSEA. The CDR3 is 14 amino acids. CDR3 loop: CSVGGTLVTHEQYF. CDR3 bases: TGCAGCGTTGGGGGGACACTAGTTACCCACGAGCAGTACTTC.

This clonotype appeared once. The genes are TRBV5-1 and TRBJ2-3; D is uncertain. Germline CDR1 and CDR2: SGHRS and YFSETQ. Trimming removed 2 bases at V and 5 bases at J, with 18 bases between. The CDR3 is 16 residues long. CDR3 protein: CASSLPGVGRGDTQYF. Written as DNA, the CDR3 is TGCGCCAGCAGCTTACCGGGCGTGGGCCGTGGAGATACGCAGTATTTT.

This clonotype has at least ten counts. The chain recombines TRBV7-8 with TRBJ2-2; 9 nucleotides line up with TRBD1. The CDR3 sequence is 16 residues long. J was trimmed by 0 bases and V by 1 base; bases with no gene match: 0. The germline gives CDR1 SGHVS, CDR2 FQNEAQ. In DNA form, the CDR3 reads TGTGCCAGCAGCTTAGGGACAGGGGCGAACACCGGGGAGCTGTTTTTT. Translated: CASSLGTGANTGELFF.

The chain couples TRBV20-1 to TRBJ2-1; TRBD1 matches 10 bases. Germline values: CDR1 DFQATT, CDR2 SNEGSKA (reference sequence). The CDR3 runs to 15 residues. The J segment lost 7 bases and the V segment lost 6 bases, leaving 12 bases of the junction unmatched. CDR3 in amino acids: CSAASGTGVMNEQFF. The CDR3 coding sequence is TGCAGTGCAGCCTCCGGGACAGGGGTTATGAATGAGCAGTTCTTC.

The chain links TRBV11-2 to TRBJ2-3, with 11 bases matching TRBD2. The germline V gene has CDR1 SGHAT and CDR2 FQNNGV. This CDR3 spans 16 amino acids. Trimming at V came to 3 bases and at J to 2 bases, leaving 4 bases not matched to a gene. CDR3 bases: TGTGCCAGCAGCTTCTTAGCGGGAGGGCTCACAGATACGCAGTATTTT. This translates into CASSFLAGGLTDTQYF.

This clonotype has just one count. The genes are TRBV29-1 and TRBJ2-1; 10 bases agree with TRBD1. CDR1 SQVTM and CDR2 ANQGSEA come from the germline V gene. This CDR3 has 16 residues. With V trimmed by 3 bases and J by 4 bases, 9 bases remained unmatched. CDR3 coding DNA: TGCAGCGTTGATGGGAGCAGGGACAGGGGATACAATGAGCAGTTCTTC. Translating it yields CSVDGSRDRGYNEQFF.

The V call is TRBV6-2 or TRBV6-3, the J call TRBJ1-1; D call uncertain. This CDR3 is 14 amino acids long. Between the trimmed V and J ends, which lost 1 base and 4 bases, there was a span of 10 bases. Germline CDR1 and CDR2: MNHEY and SVGEGT. This CDR3 reads CASSYFLAGTEAFF. As DNA, the CDR3 is TGTGCCAGCAGTTACTTTCTGGCGGGCACTGAAGCTTTCTTT.

The chain uses TRBV11-3 and TRBJ1-2; TRBD1 matches at 7 bases. Germline V gene lookup returns CDR1 SGHNT and CDR2 YENEEA. CDR3 length: 16 amino acids. The ends lost 6 bases at V and 5 bases at J; junction bases unmatched: 15. As DNA, the CDR3 is TGTGCCAGCAGTTGGACGACAGTAGACAGGGAATATGGCTACACCTTC. This sequence encodes CASSWTTVDREYGYTF.

The gene calls are TRBV4-1 and TRBJ1-5; D gene unclear. CDR3 length equals 16 residues. Germline values: CDR1 MGHRA, CDR2 YSYEKL. The V gene lost 5 bases and the J gene lost 6 bases, with 20 bases spanning the gap. CDR3 nucleotides: TGCGCCAGCAGCTACGATGCGGACCTAAGACGTCAGCCCCAGCATTTT. It codes for CASSYDADLRRQPQHF.

This clonotype was counted only a few times. This chain uses TRBV12-3 or TRBV12-4 with TRBJ1-5; D unclear. V gave up 5 bases and J gave up 5 bases, with 7 bases separating them. The CDR3 runs 12 residues. CDR3 in amino acids: CASSPTDQPQHF. The CDR3 bases are TGTGCCAGCAGTCCGACGGATCAGCCCCAGCATTTT.

The chain is built from TRBV20-1 and TRBJ2-7; the match to TRBD2 covers 7 bases. The CDR3 is made up of 13 amino acids. Trimming removed 6 bases from V and 2 bases from J; junction bases left unmatched: 7. The V gene's germline CDR1 is DFQATT and CDR2 SNEGSKA (reference sequence). The CDR3 DNA reads TGCAGTGCCATAGCGGGCCCAACCTACGAGCAGTACTTC. Its protein is CSAIAGPTYEQYF.

J is TRBJ1-1 and V is TRBV30, with TRBD1 matching 9 bases. Germline V gene lookup returns CDR1 GTSNPN and CDR2 SVGIG (reference sequence). This CDR3 region has 13 residues. With 0 bases clipped from V and 10 bases from J, the junction kept 6 bases outside the gene matches. The CDR3 nucleotides are TGTGCCTGGAGTGTAGTCCGGGGACAGGGAGCTTTCTTT. Translated, it gives CAWSVVRGQGAFF.

In this sample, this clonotype turned up a few times. The chain joins TRBV18 to TRBJ2-1; possibly TRBD2 for D (6 bases). With 2 bases removed from V and 0 bases from J, the gap between germline ends came to 20 bases. The CDR3 contains 19 residues. From germline, CDR1 is KGHSH and CDR2 LQKENI. The CDR3 here is CASSPENSGFLSSYNEQFF. Here the CDR3 DNA reads TGTGCCAGCTCACCAGAGAATAGCGGATTTCTCTCCTCCTACAATGAGCAGTTCTTC.

In the case of this clonotype: An end of the junction differs from the germline gene, which may be a read error. V is TRBV5-4 and J is TRBJ1-4, with D maybe TRBD1 (5 bases). Germline assignment: CDR1 SGHNT and CDR2 YYREEE (reference sequence). The CDR3 is 12 residues long. CDR3 in amino acids: CASSLLDGPGSF. The CDR3 DNA is TGTGCCAGCAGCTTGTTGGATGGGCCAGGGAGCTTT.

This clonotype was observed a few times. This chain connects TRBV6-5 to TRBJ2-1; 7 bases agree with TRBD2. Losses at the gene ends were 6 bases for V and 1 base for J; bases not matched to a gene: 9. The CDR3 consists of 16 residues. Per germline, CDR1 MNHEY and CDR2 SVGAGI. CDR3 in amino acids: CASRTGGVLSYNEQFF. For the CDR3, the DNA is TGTGCCAGCAGGACTGGGGGGGTCCTATCCTACAATGAGCAGTTCTTC.

This chain uses TRBV11-2 with TRBJ2-5, with D perhaps matching TRBD1 (6 bases). Germline loops: CDR1 SGHAT, CDR2 FQNNGV. The V and J ends lost 5 bases and 5 bases respectively, with 21 bases between them. The CDR3 extends over 16 amino acids. The CDR3 region has the DNA TGTGCCAGCAGCCCATCTACAGGGAAAGGAGCGGAGACCCAGTACTTC. The encoded protein is CASSPSTGKGAETQYF.

In its sample, this clonotype was seen a few times. The rearrangement links TRBV20-1 to TRBJ1-5; maybe TRBD1 (6 bases). The CDR3 is 13 residues long. Looked up from germline, CDR1 is DFQATT and CDR2 is SNEGSKA (reference sequence). Trimming removed 4 bases from V and 9 bases from J, with 16 bases in between. CDR3 region: CSATSGRRGPQHF. The CDR3 bases are TGCAGTGCTACTTCAGGCCGCAGGGGGCCCCAGCATTTT.

The chain joins TRBV27 to TRBJ1-1; D is ambiguous. The germline V gene encodes CDR1 MNHEY and CDR2 SMNVEV (reference sequence). Trimming removed 7 bases at V and 0 bases at J, with 12 bases between. There are 14 residues in the CDR3. CDR3 sequence: CASIEILMNTEAFF. CDR3 DNA: TGTGCCAGCATAGAGATTCTAATGAACACTGAAGCTTTCTTT.

This rearrangement joins TRBV5-1 to TRBJ2-7, with 12 positions matching TRBD1. In germline, CDR1 is SGHRS, CDR2 YFSETQ. This CDR3 is built from 16 residues. After removal of 3 bases from V and 4 bases from J, the junction contained 8 bases not matched to a gene. CDR3 protein: CASSWDRGPPGYEQYF. CDR3 coding DNA: TGCGCCAGCAGCTGGGACAGGGGGCCGCCGGGATACGAGCAGTACTTC. The full variable domain, completed using reference TRBV5-1 and TRBJ2-7, is KAGVTQTPRYLIKTRGQQVTLSCSPISGHRSVSWYQQTPGQGLQFLFEYFSETQRNKGNFPGRFSGRQFSNSRSEMNVSTLELGDSALYLCASSWDRGPPGYEQYFGPGTRLTVT.

This chain links TRBV2 with TRBJ2-1; 11 bases line up with TRBD2. Trimming cost V 5 bases and J 8 bases; bases outside gene matches: 11. Germline loops: CDR1 SNHLY, CDR2 FYNNEI. This CDR3 contains 16 residues. The CDR3 loop is CASSPGLAGGPDEQFF. CDR3 coding DNA: TGTGCCAGCAGTCCCGGATTAGCGGGGGGGCCCGATGAGCAGTTCTTC.

There are a few counts of this clonotype. The rearrangement joins TRBV11-2 to TRBJ2-2; weak D call: TRBD1 (6 bases). CDR1 SGHAT and CDR2 FQNNGV come from the germline V gene. The CDR3 extends over 16 amino acids. V lost 3 bases, J lost 3 bases, and 14 bases lay in between. Here the CDR3 DNA reads TGTGCCAGCAGCTTTAGTGCGCCAGGGGACACCGGGGAGCTGTTTTTT. This gives the protein CASSFSAPGDTGELFF.

This clonotype appeared a few times. The chain carries TRBV5-1 and TRBJ1-1; D is undetermined. This CDR3 spans 14 amino acids. Per the germline V gene, CDR1 is SGHRS and CDR2 is YFSETQ. Trimming shortened V by 1 base and J by 2 bases, and 9 bases separated the two germline ends. CDR3 sequence reads: CASSLLDVNTEAFF. As DNA, the CDR3 is TGCGCCAGCAGCTTGCTGGATGTCAACACTGAAGCTTTCTTT.

J is TRBJ2-7 and V is TRBV6-6, with 8 bases matching TRBD1. The CDR3 extends over 18 amino acids. Trimming cost V 6 bases and J 4 bases; bases outside gene matches: 20. The germline CDR1 and CDR2 sequences are MNHNY and SVGAGI (reference sequence). The CDR3 loop reads CASSSPGQAKRVGYEQYF. The CDR3 DNA reads as TGTGCCAGCAGCTCCCCGGGACAGGCCAAACGCGTTGGGTACGAGCAGTACTTC.

This clonotype appeared a few times. The rearrangement joins TRBV2 to TRBJ1-1, with D possibly being TRBD1 (6 bases). The CDR3 length is 16 residues. CDR1 and CDR2 (germline): SNHLY, FYNNEI. Trimming pared 8 bases from V and 8 bases from J, leaving 27 bases between. CDR3 nucleotides: TGTGCCAGCCTCCCGGGGGCGAGGGAGGTGCCTGACGAAGCTTTCTTT. Protein sequence: CASLPGAREVPDEAFF.

This chain uses TRBV12-3 or TRBV12-4 with TRBJ2-3; tentative D call: TRBD1 (6 bases). This CDR3 is 16 amino acids long. V lost 3 bases and J 1 base, leaving 14 bases between the germline ends. As DNA, the CDR3 is TGTGCCAGCAGTTTCGGAGGACAGATCCGCACAGATACGCAGTATTTT. This codes for CASSFGGQIRTDTQYF.

This clonotype was counted between two and nine times. The rearrangement joins TRBV4-1 to TRBJ2-5, with D possibly being TRBD1 or TRBD2 (6 bases each). Germline V lookup: CDR1 MGHRA, CDR2 YSYEKL. This CDR3 contains 17 residues. V lost 0 bases and J 6 bases, leaving 20 bases between the germline ends. The CDR3 bases are TGCGCCAGCAGCCAAGATCCCGGGGGCGACCTTTGGCAGACCCAGTACTTC. It specifies CASSQDPGGDLWQTQYF.